What follows are 25 T cell receptor beta chains derived from one specimen sequenced in a study of T cell repertoires in cytomegalovirus infection (dated 2019 in TCRdb). The treatment or condition label corresponds to: in vitro stimulation with specific CMV peptide epitopes to enrich CMV-specific T cells. No antigens are known for them. Sequencer: Illumina HiSeq 1500. The public reads were quality trimmed at Q25 with fastp and then assembled into clones with MiXCR by TCRdb, keeping productive beta chains. Rows with one shared CDR3 protein collapse into an entry with the most common genes and DNA. Here the sample has 370,000 or so distinct CDR3 sequences; nearly 35% occur a single time. The biggest ten clones account for about 13% of the sample. The sample here was cultured PBMCs, taken from culture after CMV antigen stimulation. The receptors here all came from a human donor in good health (CMV status not recorded). Some clones in this sample may be carry-over from other donors' samples.

This clonotype was recorded at least ten times. The germline gene is not matched at one end of the junction; a read error may be the cause. The V and J genes are TRBV27 and TRBJ2-3; D may be TRBD1 (6 bases). This CDR3 is 13 amino acids long. Germline loops: CDR1 MNHEY, CDR2 SMNVEV (reference sequence). CDR3 sequence (DNA): TGTGCCAGCAGCTTATCAACAGGGGATACGCAGTATTTT. Amino acid sequence: CASSLSTGDTQYF.

This clonotype has a handful of counts. This chain connects TRBV19 to TRBJ2-1; D call uncertain. V lost 3 bases and J 2 bases, leaving 11 bases between the germline ends. The CDR3 spans 15 residues. CDR1 is LNHDA, CDR2 SQIVND, per germline (reference sequence). The DNA for the CDR3 is TGTGCCAGTAGTATTAGGTCCTATCCCTACAATGAGCAGTTCTTC. It yields the protein CASSIRSYPYNEQFF. The variable domain in full, with the rest retrieved from reference TRBV19 and TRBJ2-1, is DGGITQSPKYLFRKEGQNVTLSCEQNLNHDAMYWYRQDPGQGLRLIYYSQIVNDFQKGDIAEGYSVSREKKESFPLTVTSAQKNPTAFYLCASSIRSYPYNEQFFGPGTRLTVL.

This chain uses TRBV29-1 with TRBJ1-2; no clear D gene. The CDR3 sequence is 14 residues long. Germline V gives CDR1 SQVTM, CDR2 ANQGSEA. Trimming shortened V by 1 base and J by 6 bases, and 15 bases separated the two germline ends. CDR3 region: CSVEGGEAENGYTF. CDR3 DNA: TGCAGCGTTGAAGGGGGAGAGGCGGAGAATGGCTACACCTTC.

This rearrangement joins TRBV7-2 to TRBJ2-7, with a possible D match to TRBD2 (6 bases). CDR1 is SGHTA and CDR2 is FQGNSA in the germline V gene. V dropped 1 base and J dropped 4 bases, with 11 bases sitting between them. The length of the CDR3 is 14 residues. CDR3 sequence: CASSLGAGSYEQYF. CDR3 sequence (DNA): TGTGCCAGCAGCTTAGGTGCGGGATCGTACGAGCAGTACTTC.

V usage is TRBV7-6 and J usage is TRBJ2-5; D uncertain. Per germline, CDR1 SGHVS and CDR2 FNYEAQ. V was clipped by 2 bases and J by 3 bases, with 19 bases between them. The CDR3 sequence is 17 residues long. CDR3 sequence: CASSLNGAGTGEETQYF. CDR3 bases: TGTGCCAGCAGCTTAAATGGCGCCGGAACGGGCGAAGAGACCCAGTACTTC. Using reference TRBV7-6 and TRBJ2-5 for the parts outside the CDR3, the full variable domain is GAGVSQSPRYKVTKRGQDVALRCDPISGHVSLYWYRQALGQGPEFLTYFNYEAQQDKSGLPNDRFSAERPEGSISTLTIQRTEQRDSAMYRCASSLNGAGTGEETQYFGPGTRLLVL.

The chain joins TRBV20-1 to TRBJ1-5; D uncertain. Per the germline V gene, CDR1 is DFQATT and CDR2 is SNEGSKA (reference sequence). This CDR3 is built from 12 residues. The V end was cut by 5 bases, the J end by 7 bases, with 12 bases between. The DNA for the CDR3 is TGCAGTGCTGGACGGGTGGACCAGCCCCAGCATTTT. Its translation is CSAGRVDQPQHF.

The chain is built from TRBV11-2 and TRBJ2-3; no definite D call. V lost 5 bases and J 0 bases, leaving 12 bases between the germline ends. This CDR3 is 15 amino acids long. Germline-derived CDR1 and CDR2 are SGHAT and FQNNGV. The CDR3 nucleotides read TGTGCCAGCAGCCCCCTAGGGTTTAGCACAGATACGCAGTATTTT. Protein sequence: CASSPLGFSTDTQYF.

The chain joins TRBV7-9 to TRBJ2-7; D unresolved. In germline, CDR1 is SEHNR, CDR2 FQNEAQ (reference sequence). The CDR3 is 13 amino acids. Trimming shortened V by 10 bases and J by 0 bases, and 13 bases separated the two germline ends. CDR3: CATYQAVSYEQYF. CDR3 DNA: TGTGCCACCTACCAGGCGGTCTCCTACGAGCAGTACTTC.

The rearrangement joins TRBV2 to TRBJ2-7; D possibly uses TRBD1 or TRBD2 (5 bases each). Germline V lookup: CDR1 SNHLY, CDR2 FYNNEI. Trimming took 5 bases from V and 2 from J, leaving 10 bases between them. This CDR3 is 13 amino acids long. The CDR3: CASSRDQAYEQYV. DNA of the CDR3: TGTGCCAGCAGTAGGGACCAAGCCTACGAGCAGTACGTC.

V gene TRBV7-9 combines with J gene TRBJ1-5, with D maybe TRBD1 (5 bases). Germline CDR1 is SEHNR and CDR2 is FQNEAQ (reference sequence). V was pared by 1 base and J by 5 bases, with 12 bases between. This CDR3 region has 15 residues. The CDR3 region is CASSLEGIGDQPQHF. CDR3 coding DNA: TGTGCCAGCAGCTTAGAGGGGATAGGGGATCAGCCCCAGCATTTT.

This chain joins TRBV29-1 and TRBJ1-5, with D possibly TRBD1 on 5 matching bases. V was trimmed by 4 bases and J by 4 bases, leaving 11 bases between them. CDR1 and CDR2 (germline): SQVTM, ANQGSEA. The CDR3 loop spans 13 amino acids. Here the CDR3 reads CSVVGEGNQPQHF. CDR3 nucleotide sequence: TGCAGCGTTGTTGGGGAGGGGAATCAGCCCCAGCATTTT.

This chain joins TRBV11-2 and TRBJ2-5; D gene uncertain. This CDR3 is 14 amino acids long. The germline CDR1 and CDR2 sequences are SGHAT and FQNNGV. V was trimmed by 5 bases and J by 2 bases, leaving 12 bases between them. The CDR3 reads CASSMTGGQETQYF. CDR3 coding DNA: TGTGCCAGCAGCATGACTGGTGGGCAAGAGACCCAGTACTTC.

This clonotype came up a few times. This chain joins TRBV7-2 and TRBJ1-6; 7 nucleotides agree with TRBD1. The trim removed 0 bases at V and 9 bases at J, leaving 11 bases unmatched. CDR3 size: 17 residues. The V gene's germline CDR1 is SGHTA and CDR2 FQGNSA. CDR3 protein: CASSLAVLRTGVSPLHF. The CDR3, as DNA: TGTGCCAGCAGCTTAGCGGTCTTAAGAACAGGGGTTTCACCCCTCCACTTT.

This clonotype was detected only a few times. The rearrangement uses TRBV11-3 and TRBJ1-1; 7 bases are a match to TRBD1. Per the germline V gene, CDR1 is SGHNT and CDR2 is YENEEA. CDR3 size: 15 residues. The V gene end was trimmed by 4 bases and the J gene end by 0 bases; junction bases not matched to a gene: 5. This CDR3 is CASSSRQGVNTEAFF. CDR3 bases: TGTGCCAGCAGCTCGCGACAGGGAGTGAACACTGAAGCTTTCTTT.

This clonotype has only a few counts. J is TRBJ2-7 and V is TRBV6-6; 7 bases map to TRBD2. The CDR3 contains 14 residues. V lost 4 bases and J lost 3; bases outside the gene matches: 6. Germline-derived CDR1 and CDR2 are MNHNY and SVGAGI (reference sequence). CDR3 sequence: CASSLEGRGYEQYF. Written as DNA, the CDR3 is TGTGCCAGCAGTTTGGAAGGGAGGGGCTACGAGCAGTACTTC.

The chain joins TRBV7-2 to TRBJ2-5; 7 nucleotides align to TRBD2. CDR1 and CDR2 from the germline V gene are SGHTA and FQGNSA. J lost 5 bases, V lost 3 bases, and 9 bases had no gene match. This CDR3 is built from 15 residues. The CDR3 coding sequence is TGTGCCAGCAGCTTGGGGACTACCCAGGGTGAGACCCAGTACTTC. Amino acids: CASSLGTTQGETQYF. Variable domain in full (rest from reference TRBV7-2 and TRBJ2-5): GAGVSQSPSNKVTEKGKDVELRCDPISGHTALYWYRQSLGQGLEFLIYFQGNSAPDKSGLPSDRFSAERTGGSVSTLTIQRTQQEDSAVYLCASSLGTTQGETQYFGPGTRLLVL.

J is TRBJ2-1 and V is TRBV20-1; 14 nucleotides line up with TRBD2. Trimming cost V 3 bases and J 9 bases; bases outside gene matches: 4. Germline V gene lookup returns CDR1 DFQATT and CDR2 SNEGSKA (reference sequence). The CDR3 length is 14 residues. CDR3 region: CSARGLAGAGEQFF. DNA for the CDR3: TGCAGTGCTAGGGGACTAGCGGGAGCAGGTGAGCAGTTCTTC.

The table lists this clonotype with a few counts. The V and J genes are TRBV4-1 and TRBJ1-1; tentative D call: TRBD1 (5 bases). Germline assignment: CDR1 MGHRA and CDR2 YSYEKL. The CDR3 contains 15 residues. V lost 10 bases and J 3 bases, leaving 21 bases between the germline ends. This CDR3 is CATSDTSVGDTEAFF. The CDR3 DNA reads as TGCGCCACTTCGGACACTTCGGTAGGGGACACTGAAGCTTTCTTT.

In its sample, this clonotype was seen a few times. The rearrangement links TRBV7-8 to TRBJ2-7, with 7 bases that match TRBD2. The junction had 7 bases not matched to a gene; V was cut back by 2 bases and J by 0 bases. Germline V CDR1 and CDR2: SGHVS, FQNEAQ. The CDR3 consists of 16 residues. The CDR3 region has the DNA TGTGCCAGCAGCTTATTTCCAGCGGGGAGCTCCTACGAGCAGTACTTC. This encodes CASSLFPAGSSYEQYF. Filled out from reference TRBV7-8 and TRBJ2-7, the complete variable domain reads GAGVSQSPRYKVAKRGQDVALRCDPISGHVSLFWYQQALGQGPEFLTYFQNEAQLDKSGLPSDRFFAERPEGSVSTLKIQRTQQEDSAVYLCASSLFPAGSSYEQYFGPGTRLTVT.

This chain uses TRBV6-1 with TRBJ1-1; 8 bases agree with TRBD1. The CDR3 extends over 12 amino acids. Trimming took 7 bases from V and 7 from J; bases not matched to a gene: 5. The germline CDR1 and CDR2 sequences are MNHNS and SASEGT. This chain's CDR3 is CASIDRGLEAFF. The CDR3 nucleotides are TGTGCCAGCATTGACAGGGGACTTGAAGCTTTCTTT.

This clonotype was recorded a few times. The chain has TRBV7-6 and TRBJ2-2; 14 bases line up with TRBD2. Germline values: CDR1 SGHVS, CDR2 FNYEAQ. The CDR3 length is 19 residues. V was pared by 4 bases and J by 0 bases, with 7 bases of the junction left unmatched. CDR3 sequence reads: CASSSGLAGGPTNTGELFF. Here the CDR3 DNA reads TGTGCCAGCAGCTCCGGACTAGCGGGAGGCCCAACGAACACCGGGGAGCTGTTTTTT.

This clonotype was observed at least ten times. V gene TRBV7-2 combines with J gene TRBJ2-7; D is perhaps TRBD1 (5 bases). Germline V gene lookup returns CDR1 SGHTA and CDR2 FQGNSA. Trimming left V 2 bases short and J 6 bases short, with 14 bases between. The CDR3 has 14 amino acids. CDR3 coding DNA: TGTGCCAGCAGCTTAAAATCAGGGCAGGGCGAGCAGTACTTC. This sequence encodes CASSLKSGQGEQYF.

V and J are TRBV5-1 and TRBJ1-4; weak D call: TRBD1 (5 bases). Germline CDR1 and CDR2: SGHRS and YFSETQ. Between the trimmed V and J ends, which lost 4 bases and 5 bases, there was a span of 12 bases. The CDR3 has 14 residues. CDR3 in amino acids: CASSEGRANEKLFF. CDR3 nucleotides: TGCGCCAGCAGCGAGGGGCGGGCCAATGAAAAACTGTTTTTT.

Comment on this clonotype: This may come from a read error, since a much larger clone is one base off. The chain uses TRBV7-9 and TRBJ1-1; D not resolved. Per germline, CDR1 SEHNR and CDR2 FQNEAQ (reference sequence). Trimming stripped 0 bases from V and 1 base from J, with 6 bases between. This CDR3 contains 14 residues. The CDR3 spells CASSLAGKNTEAFF. The CDR3 DNA is TGTGCCAGCAGCTTAGCGGGGAAGAACACTGAAGCTTTCTTT.

The chain uses TRBV6-1 and TRBJ2-2, with 8 positions matching TRBD1. The germline CDR1 and CDR2 sequences are MNHNS and SASEGT. The V gene end was trimmed by 2 bases and the J gene end by 0 bases; junction bases not matched to a gene: 8. The CDR3 sequence is 18 residues long. CDR3 nucleotides: TGTGCCAGCAGTGAAAAGTGGACAGGGCTGCCGAACACCGGGGAGCTGTTTTTT. Amino acids: CASSEKWTGLPNTGELFF.